Listed below are T cell receptor beta chains from one sample, sequenced in a study of blood T cell repertoires in COVID-19. Here immunoSEQ multiplex PCR was the method, and the copy in TCRdb shows in-frame clones only, minus some. The sample lists a few hundred thousand clones; around nine tenths were seen once. Specimen: PBMCs or T cells enriched from blood (not recorded which). The receptors originated from a woman aged 25 to 45 who had been exposed to COVID-19. The CDR3 runs from the conserved cysteine through the conserved F or W. D genes are given only for firm matches. Clone size is not always given. Where it is, it says once, few, many or a class for expanded clones.

abundance | j_gene | v_gene | d_gene | CDR3aa | CDR3nt
- | TRBJ2-7 | TRBV11-3 | TRBD1 | CASSTPGQGATYEQYF | TGTGCCAGCAGCACCCCGGGACAGGGGGCAACCTACGAGCAGTACTTC
- | TRBJ1-5 | TRBV2 | - | CASSEGGRRRNQPQHF | TGTGCCAGCAGTGAAGGGGGCAGGCGGCGCAATCAGCCCCAGCATTTT
few | TRBJ1-1 | TRBV6-4 | TRBD1 | CASSLRGTGVITEAFF | TGTGCCAGCAGCCTCCGAGGGACAGGGGTGATCACTGAAGCTTTCTTT
- | TRBJ2-1 | TRBV19 | TRBD2 | CASSARLAGGYNEQFF | TGTGCCAGTAGTGCCCGACTAGCGGGAGGCTACAATGAGCAGTTCTTC
- | TRBJ2-2 | TRBV7-2 | TRBD2 | CASSLDHRLAGAGELFF | TGTGCCAGCAGCTTAGACCATAGACTAGCGGGAGCCGGGGAGCTGTTTTTT
- | TRBJ2-7 | TRBV5-4 | TRBD2 | CASSLEPGTSYEQYF | TGTGCCAGCAGCTTGGAGCCCGGGACTAGCTACGAGCAGTACTTC
- | TRBJ1-1 | TRBV5-4 | TRBD1 | CASIKIRTGQGTNTEAFF | TGTGCCAGCATTAAAATCAGGACCGGACAGGGTACGAACACTGAAGCTTTCTTT
- | TRBJ2-7 | TRBV10-2 | - | CASSELGQTDEQYF | TGCGCCAGCAGTGAGCTCGGACAGACGGACGAGCAGTACTTC
- | TRBJ2-1 | TRBV9 | TRBD2 | CASSGPPSGNEQFF | TGTGCCAGCAGCGGACCCCCTAGCGGCAATGAGCAGTTCTTC
- | TRBJ1-5 | TRBV15 | - | CATSRGPGGENQPQHF | TGTGCCACCAGCAGAGGCCCTGGGGGCGAAAATCAGCCCCAGCATTTT
few | TRBJ1-5 | TRBV28 | - | CASSFPGDSNQPQHF | TGTGCCAGCAGTTTCCCGGGGGATAGCAATCAGCCCCAGCATTTT
- | TRBJ2-3 | TRBV2 | TRBD2 | CASRWEREGGTDTQYF | TGTGCCAGCAGATGGGAGCGGGAGGGAGGCACAGATACGCAGTATTTT
- | TRBJ2-7 | TRBV7-8 | - | CASSLGDSGSYEQYF | TGTGCCAGCAGCTTAGGGGATAGCGGCTCCTACGAGCAGTACTTC
- | TRBJ1-5 | TRBV7-2 | TRBD1 | CASSSPSRGDQPQHF | TGTGCCAGCAGCTCCCCTAGCAGGGGGGATCAGCCCCAGCATTTT
- | TRBJ2-7 | TRBV10-2 | - | CASSGSSSYEQYF | TGCGCCAGCAGTGGTTCGAGCTCCTACGAGCAGTACTTC
- | TRBJ2-1 | TRBV6-1 | TRBD2 | CASSEGGAGVGNEQFF | TGTGCCAGCAGTGAAGGAGGAGCGGGAGTGGGAAATGAGCAGTTCTTC
once | TRBJ1-5 | TRBV28 | - | CASSSPIGRAESNQPQHF | TGTGCCAGCAGTTCCCCAATAGGGCGGGCGGAAAGCAATCAGCCCCAGCATTTT
- | TRBJ2-6 | TRBV10-3 | - | CAISQPGRTGANVLTF | TGTGCCATCAGTCAGCCGGGGAGGACTGGGGCCAACGTCCTGACTTTC
once | TRBJ1-3 | TRBV9 | TRBD1 | CASSTGGTGGNTIYF | TGTGCCAGCAGCACCGGTGGGACAGGGGGCAACACCATATATTTT
- | TRBJ1-1 | TRBV6-5 | TRBD1 | CASSYGQGDTEAFF | TGTGCCAGCAGTTACGGACAGGGCGATACTGAAGCTTTCTTT
- | TRBJ1-4 | TRBV18 | - | CASSPRASNEKLFF | TGTGCCAGCTCACCACGGGCTTCTAATGAAAAACTGTTTTTT
- | TRBJ1-2 | TRBV28 | - | CASSLGQAYGYTF | TGTGCCAGCAGTTTGGGGCAGGCCTATGGCTACACCTTC
- | TRBJ2-2 | TRBV30 | - | CAWTRGGANTGELFF | TGTGCCTGGACCCGAGGGGGGGCGAACACCGGGGAGCTGTTTTTT
- | TRBJ2-7 | TRBV27 | TRBD1 | CASSSKTGSSYEQYF | TGTGCCAGCAGTTCAAAGACAGGGAGCTCCTACGAGCAGTACTTC
- | TRBJ1-3 | TRBV3-1/TRBV3-2 | - | CASSADSSSGNTIYF | TGTGCCAGCAGTGCGGACAGCAGCTCTGGAAACACCATATATTTT
- | TRBJ2-1 | TRBV13 | - | CASNTGTGIEGEQFF | TGTGCCAGCAACACCGGGACTGGGATTGAGGGTGAGCAGTTCTTC
- | TRBJ2-2 | TRBV24-1 | TRBD1 | CATSDGDSYTGELFF | TGTGCCACCAGTGACGGGGACAGCTACACCGGGGAGCTGTTTTTT
- | TRBJ2-6 | TRBV9 | - | CASSVGQGQSSGANVLTF | TGTGCCAGCAGCGTAGGCCAGGGGCAAAGTTCCGGGGCCAACGTCCTGACTTTC
- | TRBJ2-1 | TRBV5-8 | TRBD1 | CASSQDRDGEQFF | TGTGCCAGCAGCCAAGACAGGGATGGTGAGCAGTTCTTC
- | TRBJ1-6 | TRBV5-5 | - | CASSLATGVSPLHF | TGTGCCAGCAGCTTGGCTACAGGTGTATCACCCCTCCACTTT
- | TRBJ2-3 | TRBV29-1 | - | CSVEAQTDTQYF | TGCAGCGTTGAAGCCCAGACAGATACGCAGTATTTT
- | TRBJ2-1 | TRBV28 | TRBD2 | CASIPSGDLYNEQFF | TGTGCCAGCATTCCGAGCGGGGACCTCTACAATGAGCAGTTCTTC
- | TRBJ1-5 | TRBV28 | - | CASNTIPGEGQPQHF | TGTGCCAGTAATACCATCCCGGGGGAAGGTCAGCCCCAGCATTTT